This TCR beta chain originates from a study of blood T cell repertoires in COVID-19 (dated by TCRdb to the early 2020s). For the wider study: Collaborator samples came from the United States, Italy and Spain and covered acute and convalescent phases of COVID-19. HLA class I and class II types, where available, came from metadata supplied by the sample provider rather than from assay-based typing. Samples were obtained from the ongoing ImmuneRACE study (first 160 participants) and from some 1,300 subjects provided by 6 global collaborators. The prospective study material was composed of cDNA or gDNA derived from T cells, B-cell-depleted T cells, or PBMCs. The repertoires were released in a freely available public database intended as a resource for research on the immune response to SARS-CoV-2. The dataset comprised deeply sampled blood TCRbeta repertoires from subjects exposed to, actively infected with, or recovered from COVID-19. A de-identified subject ID, COVID-19 status, age in years and sex were almost always included in the sample metadata.

TCRbeta CDR3 regions were amplified from genomic DNA by means of the immunoSEQ Assay, a bias-controlled multiplex PCR. The paper's data handling went like this. Nucleated cell counts per sample were estimated from amplification of reference gene primers within the assay. To quantify the absolute abundance of each unique TCRbeta CDR3 rearrangement, sequence reads were collapsed and filtered. Productive Simpson clonality was computed per sample as the square root of Simpson's diversity index over productive rearrangements. What TCRdb holds here is the immuneACCESS table cut down to in-frame rearrangements. Part of the clones is not present; checked against another copy, under half of the missing clones reflect an unresolved V gene, and the others are unexplained. The V and J calls and clone size were taken over from that table, and D and trimming were inferred from the DNA. The sample has 200,000 to 250,000 clones on record, about 90% of them singletons. 10% to 13% of the sample rests with the top ten.

Only one count was recorded for this clone. What this receptor recognizes is not known. One base away there is no much larger clone; base qualities are not given. Overall study outcomes, separate from this receptor: How much clinical and demographic metadata was included differed by source and by participant, and the metadata was provided uncurated.

In the prospective study, participants were 18 to 89 years old, resided in about two dozen geographic areas of the United States, and were enrolled through a virtual design. In the prospective study, cohorts were assigned on the basis of participant-reported clinical history obtained from a screening survey and a study questionnaire. For ImmuneRACE Cohort 3, a participant was defined as recovered based on two consecutive negative NP/OP PCR tests, clearance by a healthcare professional, or resolution of symptoms. In the prospective study, whole blood, serum and a nasopharyngeal or oropharyngeal swab were collected from each participant by mobile phlebotomists. Over a roughly 2-month period, participants in the prospective study had the option of providing additional blood draws and questionnaires. Blood samples from the prospective study were shipped frozen or at room temperature prior to DNA extraction.

The germline ends are 11 bases apart after V is trimmed by 0 bases and J by 6 bases. CDR1 and CDR2 (KGHSH, LQKENI) derive from the germline V gene. From cysteine to phenylalanine, the CDR3 is 15 amino acids long. Just the 45-base CDR3 DNA is kept, in frame starting at base 1. The receptor comes from a man younger than 40 who had recovered from COVID-19. The material sequenced was PBMCs or T cells enriched from blood (not recorded which). Rearrangement joined TRBV18 to TRBJ2-2; the D gene is possibly TRBD2, with 5 bases matching. The CDR3 in this case is CASSPPGREPGELFF. The sequenced DNA: TGTGCCAGCTCACCACCGGGCCGGGAACCCGGGGAGCTGTTTTTT.